One sample yielded the 5 T cell receptor beta chains listed below, sequenced in a study of shared T cell receptors in the human thymus. Repertoires were generated with immunoSEQ multiplex PCR, while TCRdb's copy carries only in-frame clones and drops some. Among hundreds of thousands of clones listed, about 89% were seen once. These data are also associated with another study on human thymus T cells.

Input material: thymocytes. The receptors were sampled from a boy younger than two with a congenital heart defect.

The rearrangement joins TRBV5-4 to TRBJ2-5; 7 bases line up with TRBD2. CDR1 SGHNT and CDR2 YYREEE come from the germline V gene (reference sequence). Trimming removed 2 bases from V and 4 bases from J; junction bases left unmatched: 11. The CDR3 loop spans 16 amino acids. The DNA of the CDR3 is TGTGCCAGCAGCTTCCCTGGGGGGGGTGCGATAGAGACCCAGTACTTC. This gives the protein CASSFPGGGAIETQYF.

V gene TRBV18 combines with J gene TRBJ2-7; D perhaps matches TRBD2 (7 bases). V was shortened by 5 bases and J by 5 bases, with 19 bases between the two germline ends. The germline V gene encodes CDR1 KGHSH and CDR2 LQKENI. The CDR3 has 15 amino acids. The CDR3 here is CASSVGEGDFNEQYF. The CDR3 DNA is TGTGCCAGCTCAGTAGGGGAGGGGGATTTCAACGAGCAGTACTTC. Looking up the rest from reference TRBV18 and TRBJ2-7 gives the full variable domain: NAGVMQNPRHLVRRRGQEARLRCSPMKGHSHVYWYRQLPEEGLKFMVYLQKENIIDESGMPKERFSAEFPKEGPSILRIQQVVRGDSAAYFCASSVGEGDFNEQYFGPGTRLTVT.

V is TRBV2 and J is TRBJ1-1; tentatively, D is TRBD1 (6 bases). Between the trimmed V and J ends, which lost 3 bases and 7 bases, there was a span of 12 bases. The germline CDR1 and CDR2 sequences are SNHLY and FYNNEI. This CDR3 contains 13 residues. CDR3: CASSENRAIEAFF. In DNA form, the CDR3 reads TGTGCCAGCAGTGAGAACAGGGCGATTGAAGCTTTCTTT.

The rearrangement joins TRBV7-9 to TRBJ1-1, with D possibly TRBD1 on 5 matching bases. From germline, CDR1 is SEHNR and CDR2 FQNEAQ (reference sequence). The CDR3 is 11 amino acids. Trimming removed 1 base at V and 10 bases at J, with 7 bases between. This CDR3 reads CASSLGGAAFF. CDR3 in DNA: TGTGCCAGCAGCTTAGGGGGCGCAGCTTTCTTT.

Points on this clone: This sample also contains other DNA sequences that code for the same CDR3. This chain joins TRBV30 and TRBJ1-6; the D is unclear. Germline CDR1 GTSNPN, CDR2 SVGIG (reference sequence). The CDR3 is 16 residues long. Trimming removed 0 bases at V and 7 bases at J, with 16 bases between. The CDR3 region has the DNA TGTGCCTGGAGTGTTCATGCGGTATTGTGGAATTCACCCCTCCACTTT. Its translation is CAWSVHAVLWNSPLHF.